The present T cell receptor (beta chain) was sequenced within a study of CD8 T cells in Susac syndrome. It was treatment-naive patients with stable or active relapsing-remitting disease who made up the multiple sclerosis controls. The CDR3 is 12 residues long. Trimming took 4 bases from V and 6 from J, leaving 10 bases between them. The germline V gene has CDR1 GTSNPN and CDR2 SVGIG (reference sequence). RNA amounts of 0.5 to 1 ug underwent reverse transcription with random hexamers. immunoSEQ multiplex PCR amplified TCR beta CDR3 across 54 Vbeta, 13 Jbeta. Each CDR3 protein gets one entry after TCRdb re-called the immunoSEQ multiplex PCR reads with MiXCR. The repertoire holds around 130,000 distinct CDR3 sequences, with about 95% as singletons. This clonotype was seen just once.

The sequencing sample was made of CD4+ T cells from PBMCs. The chain employs TRBV30 and TRBJ1-5; no clear D. This clonotype originated in a human donor with multiple sclerosis. The CDR3 protein is CAWNLGGQPQHF. DNA of the CDR3: TGTGCCTGGAACTTGGGTGGTCAGCCCCAGCATTTT. Full variable domain (remainder filled in from reference TRBV30 and TRBJ1-5): SQTIHQWPATLVQPVGSPLSLECTVEGTSNPNLYWYRQAAGRGLQLLFYSVGIGQISSEVPQNLSASRPQDRQFILSSKKLLLSDSGFYLCAWNLGGQPQHFGDGTRLSIL.